This record concerns one T cell receptor (beta chain) sequence. As yet, its antigen is unknown. Samples were assayed with immunoSEQ v3.0 at survey level. Here immunoSEQ multiplex PCR was the method, and the copy in TCRdb shows in-frame clones only, minus some. The data hold approximately 19,000 clones, with under 85% observed a single time. V lost 0 bases to trimming and J lost 2 bases; unmatched junction nucleotides: 5. This CDR3 region has 17 residues. The germline CDR1 and CDR2 sequences are SGHRS and YFSETQ. The data were taken from a study of long-term antiretroviral therapy in people with HIV. Overall study findings and caveats: Neither ART adherence, viral resistance nor therapy changes were documented. All time points showed a repertoire dominated by clones expanded before ART.

This sequence originates from a woman aged 40 to 50 with HIV. V and J are TRBV5-1 and TRBJ2-7; 13 bases line up with TRBD2. Sequencing used unsorted PBMCs, obtained 2.3 years after starting antiretroviral therapy. CDR3 region: CASSLVGGTSGTYEQYF. The CDR3, as DNA: TGCGCCAGCAGCTTGGTCGGGGGGACTAGCGGGACCTACGAGCAGTACTTC.